This TCR beta chain was sequenced in a study of blood T cell repertoires in COVID-19. About the research overall: The United States, Italy and Spain were the sources of the acute and convalescent COVID-19 samples. T cells, B-cell-depleted T cells, or PBMCs provided the cDNA or gDNA that served as material.

In Seattle, patients joined the study during active infection and were tracked longitudinally. Per the authors' pipeline: Reference gene primers were amplified, and this amplification served to estimate nucleated cell counts. Only in-frame clones appear in the TCRdb table, and some are missing; sequencing was by immunoSEQ multiplex PCR. V, J and clone size are those of that table, while D and trimming were read from the DNA. The repertoire includes about 60,000 clones, 65% to 85% of them detected once, and about 9.4% sits in the top ten. V was shortened by 7 bases and J by 8 bases, with 18 bases between the two germline ends. This CDR3 contains 13 residues. CDR1 is SGDLS and CDR2 is YYNGEE in the germline V gene.

The specimen sequenced was peripheral blood. This receptor was obtained from a man aged 25-45 years with COVID-19, enrolled during active disease. This chain joins TRBV9 and TRBJ1-2; D ambiguous. In DNA form, the CDR3 reads TGTGCCAGCTACTCAATCCGGGGAACGGGCTACACCTTC. Encoded protein: CASYSIRGTGYTF.